The 5 T cell receptor beta chains presented below share a single source sample, sequenced in a study of T cell responses to AZD1222 COVID-19 vaccine. Only in-frame clones appear in the TCRdb table, and some are missing; sequencing was by immunoSEQ multiplex PCR. This repertoire shows around 160,000 clones, approximately 78% found once; its top ten account for 4.1%. This material consisted of peripheral blood, taken on day 0 of MenACWY control vaccination. The receptors here all came from an adult in good health.

The chain recombines TRBV6-5 with TRBJ2-7; a possible D gene is TRBD1 (5 bases). The CDR3 covers 13 residues. Trimming left V 7 bases short and J 1 base short, with 11 bases between. Germline CDR1 MNHEY, CDR2 SVGAGI. In DNA form, the CDR3 reads TGTGCCAGCATCCAAGACAGATCCTACGAGCAGTACTTC. Protein: CASIQDRSYEQYF.

The V gene is TRBV11-2, the J gene TRBJ1-1, with TRBD1 matching over 11 bases. Germline CDR1 reads SGHAT; CDR2 reads FQNNGV. The CDR3 consists of 16 residues. Trimming removed 5 bases from V and 1 base from J; junction bases left unmatched: 6. CDR3 DNA: TGTGCCAGCAGCCCCCGGACAGGGGGCCCGAACACTGAAGCTTTCTTT. Encoded protein: CASSPRTGGPNTEAFF. The complete variable domain, with remaining parts taken from reference TRBV11-2 and TRBJ1-1, reads EAGVAQSPRYKIIEKRQSVAFWCNPISGHATLYWYQQILGQGPKLLIQFQNNGVVDDSQLPKDRFSAERLKGVDSTLKIQPAKLEDSAVYLCASSPRTGGPNTEAFFGQGTRLTVV.

V usage is TRBV30 and J usage is TRBJ2-3; either TRBD1 or TRBD2 may fit D (5 bases each). Germline loops: CDR1 GTSNPN, CDR2 SVGIG (reference sequence). The CDR3 has 13 amino acids. V was cut by 8 bases and J by 3 bases, with 15 bases left in between. CDR3 sequence: CATAVRGTDTQYF. CDR3 nucleotides: TGTGCCACGGCAGTGAGGGGTACAGATACGCAGTATTTT.

This rearrangement joins TRBV7-9 to TRBJ1-3; D not resolved. Germline loops: CDR1 SEHNR, CDR2 FQNEAQ (reference sequence). The length of the CDR3 is 17 residues. Trimming stripped 6 bases from V and 0 bases from J, with 18 bases between. In nucleotides, the CDR3 is TGTGCCAGCAGGTACCTCCACGGCTCTCTCTCTGGAAACACCATATATTTT. Its translation is CASRYLHGSLSGNTIYF.

The rearrangement joins TRBV4-1 to TRBJ1-2; a weak D match, TRBD1 (5 bases). V was clipped by 1 base and J by 1 base, with 16 bases between them. Germline lookup yields CDR1 MGHRA and CDR2 YSYEKL. There are 17 residues in the CDR3. The CDR3 is CASSQVMAGRDNYGYTF. For the CDR3, the DNA is TGCGCCAGCAGCCAAGTTATGGCAGGGCGGGATAACTATGGCTACACCTTC.